Listed below are T cell receptor beta chains from one sample, sequenced in a study of blood T cell repertoires in COVID-19. TCRdb's copy holds only in-frame clones and misses some; the assay was immunoSEQ multiplex PCR. Of about 220,000 clones in the sample, about 85% were seen once. What was sequenced was peripheral blood. The receptor set was obtained from a man aged 50 to 60 who had recovered from COVID-19. Each CDR3 is given without its conserved first and last residue.

CDR3 protein	V gene
ASSLPTSGSGSDTQY	TRBV5-1
ASSVGSGGTGELF	TRBV9
AWARLGQANTGELF	TRBV30
ASSQDRSTDTQY	TRBV4-2
ASSLTAPNEKLF	TRBV5-1
SASGRLAGEGTQY	TRBV20-1
ASSQDIVGQGLATNEKLF	TRBV3-1/TRBV3-2
ATSAAYGSNQPQH	TRBV24-1
ASSQDWLAGGYNEQF	TRBV3-1/TRBV3-2
ASSSPKLYEQY	TRBV6-5
ASSYSKFGGYEQY	TRBV6-5